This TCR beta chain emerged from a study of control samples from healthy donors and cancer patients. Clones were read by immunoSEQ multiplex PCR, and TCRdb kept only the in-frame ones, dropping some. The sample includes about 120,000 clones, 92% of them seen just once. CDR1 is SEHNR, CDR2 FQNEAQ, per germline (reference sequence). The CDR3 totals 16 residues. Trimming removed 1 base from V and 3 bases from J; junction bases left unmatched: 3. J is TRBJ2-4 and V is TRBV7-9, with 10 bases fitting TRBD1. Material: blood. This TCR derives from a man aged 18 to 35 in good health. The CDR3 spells CASSLGTGGGKNIQYF. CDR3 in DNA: TGTGCCAGCAGCTTAGGGACAGGGGGTGGCAAAAACATTCAGTACTTC.